Below are 2 T cell receptor beta chains sequenced from a single sample in a study of a mutant IDH1 vaccine in newly diagnosed glioma (dated by TCRdb to 2020 to 2022). In light of the paper, this sample's time point label describes: week 35, safety follow-up. Every vaccine dose consisted of 300 ug of a 20-mer mutant IDH1 peptide in Montanide, administered subcutaneously together with topical imiquimod. No antigens are known for them. The library was built by means of the immunoSEQ multiplex PCR assay. TCRdb's version of the immuneACCESS table is confined to in-frame rearrangements and falls short of the full clone set. An unresolved V gene accounts for under half of the shortfall where checked; the remainder is of unknown origin. This sample comprises around 30,000 clones, around four fifths of them detected only once. The ten most abundant clones make up approximately 3% of the sample. Material: PBMCs, obtained from a glioma patient whose treatment included an IDH1 peptide vaccine. The receptors derive from a man in his forties with glioma. Some clones in this sample may be carry-over from other donors' samples.

The chain is built from TRBV30 and TRBJ1-1; D perhaps matches TRBD1 (6 bases). The CDR3 loop spans 14 amino acids. The germline V gene has CDR1 GTSNPN and CDR2 SVGIG (reference sequence). V lost 2 bases, J lost 11 bases, and 21 bases lay in between. DNA of the CDR3: TGTGCCTGGAGTATGACCGGGACACTCAGTGGGGCTTTCTTT. Its protein is CAWSMTGTLSGAFF.

V is TRBV29-1 and J is TRBJ2-7; maybe TRBD2 (6 bases). The CDR3 length is 14 residues. The germline CDR1 and CDR2 sequences are SQVTM and ANQGSEA. The germline V and J ends were trimmed by 5 bases and 4 bases, with 18 bases remaining between them. CDR3 in DNA: TGCAGCGTTTCCACGGGACTCCCACCTTACGAGCAGTACTTC. Its translation: CSVSTGLPPYEQYF.